One and the same sample provided the 21 T cell receptor beta chains below, sequenced in a study of T cell responses to AZD1222 COVID-19 vaccine. Here immunoSEQ multiplex PCR was the method, and the copy in TCRdb shows in-frame clones only, minus some. The data contain 130,000 to 150,000 clones, approximately 78% of them singletons. The sequences come from peripheral blood, collected on day 0 of MenACWY control vaccination. The receptors were sampled from an adult in good health.

The rearrangement uses TRBV6-5 and TRBJ1-4; D unclear. Looked up from germline, CDR1 is MNHEY and CDR2 is SVGAGI. V was cut by 3 bases and J by 5 bases, with 7 bases left in between. The CDR3 has 13 residues. CDR3: CASSYGSNEKLFF. Written as DNA, the CDR3 is TGTGCCAGCAGTTATGGCTCAAATGAAAAACTGTTTTTT.

The chain is built from TRBV4-2 and TRBJ2-3; 9 nucleotides match TRBD1. This CDR3 is built from 16 residues. Unmatched junction bases numbered 7, after V lost 3 bases and J lost 3 bases. Germline CDR1 LGHNA, CDR2 YNFKEQ. CDR3 amino acids: CASSQKGQGVTDTQYF. CDR3 DNA sequence: TGTGCCAGCAGCCAGAAGGGACAGGGAGTAACAGATACGCAGTATTTT.

The chain couples TRBV6-5 to TRBJ1-5; weak D call: TRBD1 (5 bases). The V end lost 4 bases, the J end lost 0 bases, and 10 bases lay between the germline ends. The germline CDR1 and CDR2 sequences are MNHEY and SVGAGI. There are 15 residues in the CDR3. The CDR3 DNA reads TGTGCCAGCAGTTCCGGGGGTTATAGCAATCAGCCCCAGCATTTT. This codes for CASSSGGYSNQPQHF.

This clone showed up just a few times. V gene TRBV18 combines with J gene TRBJ2-1; 7 bases align to TRBD2. CDR1 and CDR2 from the germline V gene are KGHSH and LQKENI. This CDR3 contains 17 residues. The V segment lost 3 bases and the J segment 1 base; nucleotides outside the gene matches: 9. The CDR3 DNA reads as TGTGCCAGCTCACCTCCTTCAGCGGGGTCTTCCTACAATGAGCAGTTCTTC. Its protein is CASSPPSAGSSYNEQFF.

The chain combines TRBV28 with TRBJ1-2, with D possibly matching TRBD1 (5 bases). Germline lookup yields CDR1 MDHEN and CDR2 SYDVKM. The length of the CDR3 is 12 residues. V lost 5 bases and J lost 8, with 12 bases in between. The CDR3, as DNA: TGTGCCAGCAGTCCCCCCGAGGGGGGCTACACCTTC. Amino acids: CASSPPEGGYTF.

This chain connects TRBV9 to TRBJ2-2; D is unresolved. The V end lost 3 bases, the J end lost 0 bases, and 3 bases lay between the germline ends. The CDR3 contains 13 residues. Per germline, CDR1 SGDLS and CDR2 YYNGEE. CDR3 sequence reads: CASSAPNTGELFF. The CDR3 DNA reads TGTGCCAGCAGCGCTCCGAACACCGGGGAGCTGTTTTTT.

The chain is built from TRBV7-9 and TRBJ1-6; 11 nucleotides line up with TRBD1. The CDR3 length is 17 residues. J gave up 5 bases and V 4 bases, and 7 bases lay outside the gene matches. Germline V gives CDR1 SEHNR, CDR2 FQNEAQ (reference sequence). The CDR3 nucleotides are TGTGCCAGCAGCTCTCGGAGGGGACAGGGGGATAATTCACCCCTCCACTTT. It yields the protein CASSSRRGQGDNSPLHF.

The chain employs TRBV5-1 and TRBJ1-4; D call uncertain. Germline V gene lookup returns CDR1 SGHRS and CDR2 YFSETQ. The germline V and J ends were trimmed by 0 bases and 4 bases, with 13 bases remaining between them. This CDR3 comprises 16 residues. Here the CDR3 reads CASSLAPAGINEKLFF. The CDR3 DNA reads as TGCGCCAGCAGCTTGGCCCCGGCGGGGATTAATGAAAAACTGTTTTTT. The whole variable domain, filled in from reference TRBV5-1 and TRBJ1-4, reads KAGVTQTPRYLIKTRGQQVTLSCSPISGHRSVSWYQQTPGQGLQFLFEYFSETQRNKGNFPGRFSGRQFSNSRSEMNVSTLELGDSALYLCASSLAPAGINEKLFFGSGTQLSVL.

The gene calls are TRBV10-2 and TRBJ1-6, with 8 nucleotides matching TRBD1. Per germline, CDR1 WSHSY and CDR2 SAAADI. With V trimmed by 6 bases and J by 9 bases, 16 bases remained unmatched. The CDR3 runs to 17 residues. The CDR3 protein is CASSLSYGQGRTSPLHF. Written as DNA, the CDR3 is TGCGCCAGCAGCCTATCCTATGGACAGGGAAGGACTTCACCCCTCCACTTT.

The V call is TRBV7-8, the J call TRBJ2-2, with TRBD2 matching over 15 bases. The CDR3 covers 18 residues. Trimming took 5 bases from V and 0 from J; bases not matched to a gene: 4. Per germline, CDR1 SGHVS and CDR2 FQNEAQ. CDR3 in amino acids: CASSRGTSGGPNTGELFF. CDR3 bases: TGTGCCAGCAGCCGAGGGACTAGCGGGGGGCCGAACACCGGGGAGCTGTTTTTT.

DNA of the CDR3: TGTGCCAGCAGCTCGAGCGGGGCTGGCGATACGCAGTATTTT. Its translation is CASSSSGAGDTQYF. The V call is TRBV7-9, the J call TRBJ2-3, with 7 bases lining up with TRBD2. Germline V gene sequence: CDR1 SEHNR, CDR2 FQNEAQ (reference sequence). This CDR3 comprises 14 residues. After removal of 4 bases from V and 6 bases from J, the junction contained 7 bases not matched to a gene. The variable domain in full, with the rest retrieved from reference TRBV7-9 and TRBJ2-3, is DTGVSQNPRHKITKRGQNVTFRCDPISEHNRLYWYRQTLGQGPEFLTYFQNEAQLEKSRLLSDRFSAERPKGSFSTLEIQRTEQGDSAMYLCASSSSGAGDTQYFGPGTRLTVL.

The chain carries TRBV11-1 and TRBJ1-6; the D is unclear. V was pared by 2 bases and J by 7 bases, with 9 bases between. CDR1 is SGHAT and CDR2 is FQDESV in the germline V gene (reference sequence). This CDR3 spans 14 amino acids. CDR3 in amino acids: CASSLRGNNSPLHF. CDR3 in DNA: TGTGCCAGCAGCTTAAGAGGGAACAATTCACCCCTCCACTTT. Complete variable domain (other parts from reference TRBV11-1 and TRBJ1-6): EAEVAQSPRYKITEKSQAVAFWCDPISGHATLYWYRQILGQGPELLVQFQDESVVDDSQLPKDRFSAERLKGVDSTLKIQPAELGDSAMYLCASSLRGNNSPLHFGNGTRLTVT.

The rearrangement links TRBV14 to TRBJ2-2, with D possibly being TRBD1 (6 bases). CDR1 is SGHDN, CDR2 FVKESK, per germline. This CDR3 comprises 15 residues. V was shortened by 4 bases and J by 1 base, with 10 bases between the two germline ends. The CDR3 spells CASSPPGQNTGELFF. The CDR3, as DNA: TGTGCCAGCAGCCCGCCGGGACAGAACACCGGGGAGCTGTTTTTT.

The chain links TRBV18 to TRBJ1-6; the D is unclear. This CDR3 region has 15 residues. V was shortened by 1 base and J by 6 bases, with 10 bases between the two germline ends. Germline CDR1 reads KGHSH; CDR2 reads LQKENI. This chain's CDR3 is CASSPQPTLNSPLHF. DNA for the CDR3: TGTGCCAGCTCACCACAGCCAACGCTTAATTCACCCCTCCACTTT.

The chain carries TRBV10-3 and TRBJ1-5; D unresolved. The V gene's germline CDR1 is ENHRY and CDR2 SYGVKD. Trimming shortened V by 10 bases and J by 2 bases, and 18 bases separated the two germline ends. The CDR3 totals 15 residues. The CDR3 sequence: CATTPTGVGNQPQHF. The CDR3 nucleotides read TGTGCCACCACCCCTACCGGGGTAGGCAATCAGCCCCAGCATTTT.

The chain links TRBV3-1 (or the pseudogene TRBV3-2) to TRBJ1-2, with D possibly TRBD1 on 5 matching bases. The germline CDR1 and CDR2 sequences are LGHDT and YNNKEL (reference sequence). This CDR3 region has 15 residues. V dropped 4 bases and J dropped 3 bases, with 15 bases sitting between them. This CDR3 is CASSPRYGGYYGYTF. The CDR3 bases are TGTGCCAGCAGCCCGAGATACGGGGGGTACTATGGCTACACCTTC.

The rearrangement links TRBV24-1 to TRBJ1-1, with D unresolved. Trimming removed 0 bases from V and 2 bases from J, with 6 bases in between. The CDR3 consists of 14 residues. CDR1 is KGHDR and CDR2 is SFDVKD in the germline V gene. The CDR3 sequence is CATSDLVKNTEAFF. As DNA, the CDR3 is TGTGCCACCAGTGATTTGGTCAAAAACACTGAAGCTTTCTTT.

The chain couples TRBV11-2 to TRBJ1-1; 10 bases match TRBD1. After removal of 4 bases from V and 6 bases from J, the junction contained 8 bases not matched to a gene. Germline V gene lookup returns CDR1 SGHAT and CDR2 FQNNGV. The CDR3 sequence is 15 residues long. The CDR3 protein is CASSSFDRGRAEAFF. CDR3 nucleotides: TGTGCCAGCAGCTCTTTTGACAGGGGGCGTGCTGAAGCTTTCTTT.

V usage is TRBV10-2 and J usage is TRBJ1-1; D not certain. Trimming left V 3 bases short and J 4 bases short, with 12 bases between. Germline values: CDR1 WSHSY, CDR2 SAAADI. The CDR3 consists of 14 residues. The CDR3 DNA sequence: TGCGCCAGCAGTGACCCGACATACTTCACTGAAGCTTTCTTT. Translation gives CASSDPTYFTEAFF.

The V and J genes are TRBV27 and TRBJ1-1; no firm D call. The germline gives CDR1 MNHEY, CDR2 SMNVEV (reference sequence). Trimming shortened V by 6 bases and J by 10 bases, and 18 bases separated the two germline ends. The CDR3 totals 13 residues. For the CDR3, the DNA is TGTGCCAGCAGGGAAGGGAGCCGAGACGGAGCTTTCTTT. Translating gives CASREGSRDGAFF.

The chain recombines TRBV19 with TRBJ2-2; TRBD1 agrees at 7 bases. Germline CDR1 LNHDA, CDR2 SQIVND (reference sequence). Trimming removed 6 bases from V and 2 bases from J; junction bases left unmatched: 9. The CDR3 runs to 16 residues. The CDR3 nucleotides read TGTGCCAGTAGCGCCTCGGGGACAGTTAACACCGGGGAGCTGTTTTTT. Translating it yields CASSASGTVNTGELFF.